Each of the 10 T cell receptor beta chains below was sequenced from the same sample in a study of molecular identifiers for immune sequencing clone quantification. Using its own MiXCR run on the PCR reads, TCRdb lists one record per CDR3 protein. The repertoire holds just over 95,000 distinct CDR3 sequences, with approximately 25% as singletons. Sequenced sample: naive CD8+ T cells from blood, with Jurkat cell RNA spiked in. Stated subset: FACS-sorted CD8+CD4-CCR7+CD45RA+ naive T cells. The receptors were gathered from a human donor in good health. Some libraries in this study had Jurkat cell RNA spiked in.

This clonotype was seen repeatedly, ten times or more. The chain employs TRBV7-6 and TRBJ2-5; a weak D match, TRBD1 (6 bases). This CDR3 contains 15 residues. The ends were cut back, 2 bases at V and 5 bases at J, with 15 bases in the middle. Germline loops: CDR1 SGHVS, CDR2 FNYEAQ. The CDR3: CASSLRDIGSETQYF. CDR3 coding DNA: TGTGCCAGCAGCTTAAGGGACATAGGGTCTGAGACCCAGTACTTC.

Notes on this clonotype: Being one base from a much bigger clone, this may be a read error. This chain uses TRBV11-2 with TRBJ2-5; the D gene is possibly TRBD1 (5 bases). There are 15 residues in the CDR3. The germline V gene has CDR1 SGHAT and CDR2 FQNNGV. Written as DNA, the CDR3 is TGTGCCGGCAGCTTAGGCGACAGCTCACAAGAGACCCAGTACTTC. Its protein product is CAGSLGDSSQETQYF.

Points on this clonotype: Given a much more abundant clone one base away, this may be a read error. Because it lacks the conserved phenylalanine or tryptophan at the end, this CDR3 is likely a read error. The chain has TRBV29-1 and TRBJ1-2; TRBD1 is a possible D gene (5 bases). The V end lost 1 base, the J end lost 7 bases, and 10 bases lay between the germline ends. Germline CDR1 SQVTM, CDR2 ANQGSEA. CDR3 size: 12 residues. The CDR3 is CSVEGREGGYTL. In nucleotides, the CDR3 is TGCAGCGTTGAAGGCAGGGAAGGTGGCTACACCCTC.

This chain joins TRBV6-2 or TRBV6-3 and TRBJ2-7; 7 positions agree with TRBD1. Germline loops: CDR1 MNHEY, CDR2 SVGEGT. The CDR3 is made up of 14 amino acids. Trimming took 3 bases from V and 6 from J; bases not matched to a gene: 8. DNA of the CDR3: TGTGCCAGCAGTTATATCACAGGGGAAAGCGAGCAGTACTTC. It yields the protein CASSYITGESEQYF.

For this clonotype: This may arise from a read error, as a much more abundant clone is one base away. The chain joins TRBV9 to TRBJ2-3; 13 bases agree with TRBD2. Germline V gene sequence: CDR1 SGDLS, CDR2 YYNGEE. The V segment lost 4 bases and the J segment 5 bases; nucleotides outside the gene matches: 13. This CDR3 comprises 18 residues. The CDR3 sequence is CASSPEGLAGARGDTQYF. The DNA of the CDR3 is TGTGCCAGCAGCCCAGAAGGACTAGCGGGGGCTCGAGGAGATACGCAGTATTTT.

This clonotype was observed many times. The gene calls are TRBV5-1 and TRBJ2-7, with D perhaps matching TRBD2 (5 bases). This CDR3 comprises 15 residues. The V end lost 4 bases, the J end lost 3 bases, and 17 bases lay between the germline ends. Germline V gene data show CDR1 as SGHRS and CDR2 as YFSETQ. The CDR3 DNA sequence: TGCGCCAGCAGCCCTGTCGGGGTCCCCTACTACGAGCAGTACTTC. This gives the protein CASSPVGVPYYEQYF.

The chain is built from TRBV5-6 and TRBJ2-5; weak D call: TRBD2 (5 bases). CDR3 length equals 15 residues. V was cut by 0 bases and J by 3 bases, with 12 bases left in between. Germline values: CDR1 SGHDT, CDR2 YYEEEE. CDR3 region: CASSLVRGSEETQYF. The CDR3 coding sequence is TGTGCCAGCAGCTTGGTCAGAGGGAGTGAAGAGACCCAGTACTTC.

This clonotype was recorded many times. The V call is TRBV11-3, the J call TRBJ2-1; 11 nucleotides agree with TRBD1. Germline CDR1 reads SGHNT; CDR2 reads YENEEA. J gave up 5 bases and V 0 bases, and 3 bases lay outside the gene matches. CDR3 size: 16 residues. CDR3 coding DNA: TGTGCCAGCAGCTTAGATCCGGGACAGGGGGACAATGAGCAGTTCTTC. Its protein product is CASSLDPGQGDNEQFF.

J is TRBJ1-1 and V is TRBV27; D unresolved. V lost 10 bases and J lost 7, with 28 bases in between. Germline values: CDR1 MNHEY, CDR2 SMNVEV (reference sequence). This CDR3 spans 16 amino acids. CDR3 DNA: TGTGCCATCCACCAAGGCTACTCTGTAGTTTCCCTTGAAGCTTTCTTT. This encodes CAIHQGYSVVSLEAFF.

This clonotype has just a few counts. The chain combines TRBV27 with TRBJ1-5, with D unresolved. V gave up 6 bases and J gave up 0 bases, with 6 bases separating them. Germline V gene lookup returns CDR1 MNHEY and CDR2 SMNVEV (reference sequence). The CDR3 totals 13 residues. CDR3 sequence (DNA): TGTGCCAGCAGGAGGAGTAGCAATCAGCCCCAGCATTTT. This gives the protein CASRRSSNQPQHF.